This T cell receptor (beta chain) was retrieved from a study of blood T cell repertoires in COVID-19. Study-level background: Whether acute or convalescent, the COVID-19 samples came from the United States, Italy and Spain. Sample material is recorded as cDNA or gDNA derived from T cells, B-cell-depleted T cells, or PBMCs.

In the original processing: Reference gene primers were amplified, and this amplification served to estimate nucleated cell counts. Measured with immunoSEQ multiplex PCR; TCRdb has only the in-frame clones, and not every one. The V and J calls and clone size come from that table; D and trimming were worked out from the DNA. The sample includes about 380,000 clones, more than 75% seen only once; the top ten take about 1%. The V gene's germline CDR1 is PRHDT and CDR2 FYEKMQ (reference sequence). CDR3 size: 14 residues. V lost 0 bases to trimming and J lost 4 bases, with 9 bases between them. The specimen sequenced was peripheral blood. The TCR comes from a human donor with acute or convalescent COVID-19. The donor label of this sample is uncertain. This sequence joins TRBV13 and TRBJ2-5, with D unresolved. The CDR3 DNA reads TGTGCCAGCAGCTTAGGCAGGATCGGAGAGACCCAGTACTTC. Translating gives CASSLGRIGETQYF.